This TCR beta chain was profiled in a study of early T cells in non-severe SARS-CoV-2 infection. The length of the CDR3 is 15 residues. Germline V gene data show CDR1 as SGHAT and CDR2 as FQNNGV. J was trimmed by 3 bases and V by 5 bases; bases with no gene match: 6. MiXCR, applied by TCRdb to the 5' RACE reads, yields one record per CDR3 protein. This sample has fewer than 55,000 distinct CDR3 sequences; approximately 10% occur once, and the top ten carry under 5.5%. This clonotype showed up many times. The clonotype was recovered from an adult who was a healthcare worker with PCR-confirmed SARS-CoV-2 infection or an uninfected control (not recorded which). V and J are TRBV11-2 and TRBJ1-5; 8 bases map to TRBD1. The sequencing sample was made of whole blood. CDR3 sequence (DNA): TGTGCCAGCAGCCGGACAGGGACGTACAATCAGCCCCAGCATTTT. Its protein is CASSRTGTYNQPQHF. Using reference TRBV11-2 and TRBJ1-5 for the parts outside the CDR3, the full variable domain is EAGVAQSPRYKIIEKRQSVAFWCNPISGHATLYWYQQILGQGPKLLIQFQNNGVVDDSQLPKDRFSAERLKGVDSTLKIQPAKLEDSAVYLCASSRTGTYNQPQHFGDGTRLSIL.